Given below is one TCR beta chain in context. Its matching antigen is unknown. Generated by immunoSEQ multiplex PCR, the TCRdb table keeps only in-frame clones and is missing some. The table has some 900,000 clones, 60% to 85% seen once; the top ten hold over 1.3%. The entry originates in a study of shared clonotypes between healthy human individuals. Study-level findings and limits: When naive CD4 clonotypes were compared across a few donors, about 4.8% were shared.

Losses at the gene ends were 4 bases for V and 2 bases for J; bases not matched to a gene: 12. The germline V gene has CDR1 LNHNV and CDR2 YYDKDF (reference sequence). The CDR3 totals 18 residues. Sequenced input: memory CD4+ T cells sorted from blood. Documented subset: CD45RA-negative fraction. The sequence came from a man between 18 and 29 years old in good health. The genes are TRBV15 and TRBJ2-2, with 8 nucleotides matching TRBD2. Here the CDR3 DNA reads TGTGCCACCAGCAACCCTAGGGAACTAGCGGCCAACACCGGGGAGCTGTTTTTT. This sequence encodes CATSNPRELAANTGELFF.